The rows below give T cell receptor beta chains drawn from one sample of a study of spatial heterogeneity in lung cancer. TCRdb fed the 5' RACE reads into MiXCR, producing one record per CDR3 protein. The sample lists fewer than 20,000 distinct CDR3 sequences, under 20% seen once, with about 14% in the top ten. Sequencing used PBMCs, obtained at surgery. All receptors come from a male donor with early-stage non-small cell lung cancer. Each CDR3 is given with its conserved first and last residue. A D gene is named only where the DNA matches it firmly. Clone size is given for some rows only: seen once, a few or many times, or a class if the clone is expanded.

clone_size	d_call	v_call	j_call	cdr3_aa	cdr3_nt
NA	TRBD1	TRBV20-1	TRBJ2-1	CSARRTGSSYNEQFF	TGCAGTGCTAGGAGGACAGGGAGCTCCTACAATGAGCAGTTCTTC
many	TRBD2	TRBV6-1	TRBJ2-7	CAAGGTTLREQYF	TGTGCCGCCGGCGGGACTACCCTACGAGAGCAGTACTTC
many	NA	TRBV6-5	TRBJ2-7	CASSYGSTATRQYF	TGTGCCAGCAGTTACGGGTCGACGGCAACAAGGCAGTACTTC
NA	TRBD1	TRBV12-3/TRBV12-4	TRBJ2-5	CASSLVATGDETQYF	TGTGCCAGCAGTTTAGTTGCCACAGGGGATGAGACCCAGTACTTC
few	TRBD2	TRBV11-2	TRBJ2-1	CASSPYSGGINEQFF	TGTGCCAGCAGCCCATATAGCGGGGGAATAAATGAGCAGTTCTTC
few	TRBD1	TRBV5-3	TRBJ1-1	CARSSRTGEKNTEAFF	TGTGCCAGAAGCTCCCGGACAGGGGAAAAGAACACTGAAGCTTTCTTT
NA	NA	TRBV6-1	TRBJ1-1	CASSEWAGSRNTEAFF	TGTGCCAGCAGTGAATGGGCAGGCTCGAGGAACACTGAAGCTTTCTTT
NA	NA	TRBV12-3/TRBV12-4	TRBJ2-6	CASSRDAGTGANVLTF	TGTGCCAGCAGCCGGGACGCCGGGACCGGGGCCAACGTCCTGACTTTC
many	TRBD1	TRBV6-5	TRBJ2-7	CASRRDSAAYEQYF	TGTGCCAGCAGGAGGGACAGTGCGGCCTACGAGCAGTACTTC
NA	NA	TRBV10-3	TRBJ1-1	CAISESLSKAFF	TGTGCCATCAGTGAGTCGTTATCTAAAGCTTTCTTT
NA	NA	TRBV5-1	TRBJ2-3	CASSLGTHTDTQYF	TGCGCCAGCAGCTTAGGAACTCACACAGATACGCAGTATTTT
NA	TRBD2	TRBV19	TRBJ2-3	CASRNPGAGGTGDTQYF	TGTGCCAGTAGAAACCCGGGAGCGGGGGGTACGGGAGATACGCAGTATTTT
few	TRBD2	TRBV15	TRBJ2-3	CATSRTGEKRGGADTQYF	TGTGCCACCAGCAGAACAGGAGAAAAGCGGGGGGGCGCAGATACGCAGTATTTT
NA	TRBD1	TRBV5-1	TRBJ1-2	CASSGNRGTGGYGYTF	TGCGCCAGCAGCGGGAACAGGGGCACCGGGGGCTATGGCTACACCTTC
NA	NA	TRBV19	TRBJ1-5	CASIRAGDQPQHF	TGTGCCAGTATAAGGGCTGGGGATCAGCCCCAGCATTTT
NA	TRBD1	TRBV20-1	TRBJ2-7	CSARGRDRVYEQYF	TGCAGTGCTAGAGGGCGGGACAGGGTCTACGAGCAGTACTTC
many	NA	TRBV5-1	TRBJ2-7	CASSSGRVSEQYF	TGCGCCAGCAGTTCAGGCAGGGTCTCCGAGCAGTACTTC
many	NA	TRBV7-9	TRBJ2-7	CASSLVGQNEQYF	TGTGCCAGCAGCTTAGTAGGCCAGAACGAGCAGTACTTC
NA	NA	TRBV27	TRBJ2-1	CASSSGQVGNEQFF	TGTGCCAGCAGTTCCGGACAAGTGGGGAATGAGCAGTTCTTC
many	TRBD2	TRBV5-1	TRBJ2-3	CASSPGSRGSEDTQYF	TGCGCCAGCAGCCCCGGGTCGCGGGGGTCAGAAGATACGCAGTATTTT
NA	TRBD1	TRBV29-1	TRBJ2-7	CSTGQGDSYEQYF	TGCAGCACAGGACAGGGGGACTCCTACGAGCAGTACTTC
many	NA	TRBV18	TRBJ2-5	CASSLYTGGQETQYF	TGTGCCAGCTCACTTTACACAGGAGGACAAGAGACCCAGTACTTC
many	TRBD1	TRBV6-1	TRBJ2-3	CATLKGNRGPTDTQYF	TGTGCCACCCTCAAGGGAAACAGGGGGCCCACAGATACGCAGTATTTT
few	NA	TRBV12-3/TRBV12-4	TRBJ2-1	CASSWTDPWNEQFF	TGTGCCAGCAGTTGGACAGACCCGTGGAATGAGCAGTTCTTC
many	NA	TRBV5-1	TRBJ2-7	CASSLAHGAGYEQYF	TGCGCCAGCAGCTTGGCCCACGGGGCAGGCTACGAGCAGTACTTC
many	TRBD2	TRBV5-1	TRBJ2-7	CASSLRGGGVDEQYF	TGCGCCAGCAGCTTGCGAGGCGGGGGGGTCGACGAGCAGTACTTC
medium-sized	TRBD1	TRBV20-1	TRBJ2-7	CSARDGTGGYEQYF	TGCAGTGCTAGAGATGGGACAGGGGGCTACGAGCAGTACTTC
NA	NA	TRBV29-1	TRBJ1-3	CSVLFGDTIYF	TGCAGCGTTCTCTTCGGTGACACCATATATTTT
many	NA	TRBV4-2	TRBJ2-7	CASSQDGSYEQYF	TGTGCCAGCAGCCAAGATGGGTCCTACGAGCAGTACTTC